A single sample gave rise to the 17 T cell receptor beta chains below, sequenced in a study of OX40 agonist ivuxolimab in advanced cancers. Method: immunoSEQ multiplex PCR; TCRdb's copy keeps in-frame clones and lacks some. Of about 100,000 clones in the sample, around 90% were seen once. The sequencing here drew on CD4+ or CD8+ T cells sorted from blood, taken in a trial of the OX40 agonist ivuxolimab. These receptors were collected from an adult with an advanced solid tumor such as melanoma, head and neck, liver or kidney cancer.

Here the CDR3 reads CASSRELAKNIQYF. The CDR3 DNA sequence: TGTGCCAGCAGCCGGGAATTAGCCAAAAACATTCAGTACTTC. This chain links TRBV11-2 with TRBJ2-4, with D possibly being TRBD2 (5 bases). With 5 bases removed from V and 0 bases from J, the gap between germline ends came to 8 bases. The CDR3 runs 14 residues. Per germline, CDR1 SGHAT and CDR2 FQNNGV.

V and J are TRBV28 and TRBJ2-7, with TRBD1 matching 9 bases. The CDR3 extends over 13 amino acids. V dropped 6 bases and J dropped 4; count of bases not matched to a gene: 4. Germline V gives CDR1 MDHEN, CDR2 SYDVKM. Here the CDR3 reads CASRGQGRYEQYF. In nucleotides, the CDR3 is TGTGCCAGCAGGGGACAGGGTCGTTACGAGCAGTACTTC.

J is TRBJ2-7 and V is TRBV4-3; D unclear. Germline V gene lookup returns CDR1 LGHNA and CDR2 YSLEER. V shed 3 bases and J shed 3 bases, with 15 bases lying between them. The CDR3 has 15 residues. CDR3 region: CASSQEVWVDYEQYF. CDR3 coding DNA: TGCGCCAGCAGCCAGGAAGTATGGGTTGACTACGAGCAGTACTTC.

This rearrangement joins TRBV10-3 to TRBJ2-2, with a weak D call TRBD2 (5 bases). The CDR3 contains 13 residues. Germline loops: CDR1 ENHRY, CDR2 SYGVKD. With 8 bases removed from V and 4 bases from J, the gap between germline ends came to 11 bases. The CDR3 here is CAIRGLGTGELFF. Here the CDR3 DNA reads TGTGCCATCCGGGGTCTCGGCACCGGGGAGCTGTTTTTT.

This chain uses TRBV18 with TRBJ2-7; TRBD1 matches at 7 bases. Germline CDR1 KGHSH, CDR2 LQKENI. CDR3 length: 17 residues. The J segment lost 3 bases and the V segment lost 3 bases, leaving 14 bases of the junction unmatched. This CDR3 reads CASSPFLARTGDYEQYF. CDR3 sequence (DNA): TGTGCCAGCTCACCCTTCTTAGCCAGGACAGGAGACTACGAGCAGTACTTC.

The chain couples TRBV7-2 to TRBJ2-3; a possible D gene is TRBD2 (6 bases). V was cut by 5 bases and J by 3 bases, with 21 bases left in between. The germline CDR1 and CDR2 sequences are SGHTA and FQGNSA. The CDR3 loop spans 17 amino acids. The CDR3 region has the DNA TGTGCCAGCAGCAAAAAGCGGGTTCGTACACCGACAGATACGCAGTATTTT. It translates to CASSKKRVRTPTDTQYF.

This chain joins TRBV7-2 and TRBJ2-7; 8 positions agree with TRBD2. Germline assignment: CDR1 SGHTA and CDR2 FQGNSA. The CDR3 contains 14 residues. V shed 2 bases, J shed 7 bases, and the junction held 7 bases outside the gene matches. CDR3 sequence reads: CASSLSGLAKEQYF. The CDR3 DNA reads as TGTGCCAGCAGCTTATCCGGACTAGCAAAGGAGCAGTACTTC.

This clone occurred once. The rearrangement joins TRBV5-1 to TRBJ2-2; 8 nucleotides agree with TRBD2. The CDR3 has 15 amino acids. After removal of 3 bases from V and 4 bases from J, the junction contained 5 bases not matched to a gene. Germline V gene sequence: CDR1 SGHRS, CDR2 YFSETQ. In nucleotides, the CDR3 is TGCGCCAGCAGCTCCGGACTAGCATCCACCGGGGAGCTGTTTTTT. Its translation is CASSSGLASTGELFF.

This clone was recorded a few times. The chain couples TRBV7-2 to TRBJ1-1; D uncertain. This CDR3 is built from 12 residues. CDR1 is SGHTA and CDR2 is FQGNSA in the germline V gene. Between the trimmed V and J ends, which lost 0 bases and 6 bases, there was a span of 5 bases. CDR3: CASSLAAAEAFF. The CDR3 bases are TGTGCCAGCAGCTTAGCGGCAGCTGAAGCTTTCTTT.

V gene TRBV5-4 combines with J gene TRBJ1-4; D uncertain. The CDR3 spans 16 residues. The germline V gene encodes CDR1 SGHNT and CDR2 YYREEE (reference sequence). Trimming removed 0 bases from V and 2 bases from J, with 11 bases in between. The CDR3 reads CASSLGVVGTNEKLFF. CDR3 in DNA: TGTGCCAGCAGCTTGGGGGTTGTAGGGACTAATGAAAAACTGTTTTTT.

The chain recombines TRBV7-6 with TRBJ2-1; 8 bases line up with TRBD2. The CDR3 totals 16 residues. Germline CDR1 and CDR2: SGHVS and FNYEAQ. V shed 2 bases, J shed 2 bases, and the junction held 5 bases outside the gene matches. The CDR3, as DNA: TGTGCCAGCAGCTTATTTGGAGCGGGAGCCTACAATGAGCAGTTCTTC. Its protein product is CASSLFGAGAYNEQFF.

The gene calls are TRBV4-2 and TRBJ2-1, with a weak D call TRBD2 (5 bases). V lost 3 bases to trimming and J lost 3 bases, with 21 bases between them. This CDR3 is built from 18 residues. Per the germline V gene, CDR1 is LGHNA and CDR2 is YNFKEQ. The CDR3 reads CASSQSLASMGGYNEQFF. CDR3 bases: TGTGCCAGCAGCCAGTCCCTGGCTAGCATGGGTGGCTACAATGAGCAGTTCTTC.

The chain employs TRBV6-1 and TRBJ2-7; no definite D call. The CDR3 covers 14 residues. The germline V gene encodes CDR1 MNHNS and CDR2 SASEGT. The germline V and J ends were trimmed by 3 bases and 3 bases, with 12 bases remaining between them. The CDR3 loop is CASSDIAWRYEQYF. CDR3 coding DNA: TGTGCCAGCAGTGATATCGCCTGGCGCTACGAGCAGTACTTC.

The gene calls are TRBV18 and TRBJ1-4; D is undetermined. Germline lookup yields CDR1 KGHSH and CDR2 LQKENI. The CDR3 consists of 16 residues. V was clipped by 4 bases and J by 0 bases, with 12 bases between them. As DNA, the CDR3 is TGTGCCAGCTCACAGCGGACGGACGCAACTAATGAAAAACTGTTTTTT. Protein product: CASSQRTDATNEKLFF.

The chain carries TRBV6-1 and TRBJ1-5, with a weak D call TRBD1 (6 bases). The CDR3 sequence is 15 residues long. Trimming took 4 bases from V and 4 from J, leaving 14 bases between them. Germline lookup yields CDR1 MNHNS and CDR2 SASEGT. CDR3 bases: TGTGCCAGCAGTGTAACATGGACAGAAAATCAGCCCCAGCATTTT. Translating it yields CASSVTWTENQPQHF.

The CDR3 DNA reads as TGTGCCAGCAGCCCCAACTACAATGAGCAGTTCTTC. It encodes CASSPNYNEQFF. V and J are TRBV7-2 and TRBJ2-1; the D is unclear. V shed 5 bases and J shed 3 bases, with 5 bases lying between them. The CDR3 has 12 residues. CDR1 and CDR2 from the germline V gene are SGHTA and FQGNSA.

The chain links TRBV27 to TRBJ2-1; either TRBD1 or TRBD2 may supply D (6 bases each). Per germline, CDR1 MNHEY and CDR2 SMNVEV (reference sequence). Deletions cut 3 bases from V and 4 bases from J, with 10 bases between. The CDR3 loop spans 14 amino acids. The CDR3 spells CASSFKGGYNEQFF. The CDR3 region has the DNA TGTGCCAGCAGTTTTAAGGGGGGATACAATGAGCAGTTCTTC.